This T cell receptor beta chain comes out of a study of blood T cell repertoires in COVID-19. In the study overall: Samples taken during acute and convalescent COVID-19 were collected in the United States, Italy and Spain. PBMCs, B-cell-depleted T cells, or T cells provided the cDNA or gDNA that made up the material.

In the original workflow: Amplification from reference gene primers served as the basis for estimated nucleated cell counts. Clones were sequenced by immunoSEQ multiplex PCR, and TCRdb holds only the in-frame ones, with some missing. Clonal size and the V and J genes are those of that table, whereas D and trimming came from the DNA. This table has 650,000 to 800,000 clones, 75% to 90% appearing once. Unmatched junction bases numbered 5, after V lost 2 bases and J lost 10 bases. The CDR3 spans 14 residues. Germline V gene sequence: CDR1 GTSNPN, CDR2 SVGIG (reference sequence). This TCR was recovered from a woman in her late teens or twenties with acute or convalescent COVID-19. Input material: peripheral blood. This chain joins TRBV30 and TRBJ1-6; 10 bases agree with TRBD1. For the CDR3, the DNA is TGTGCCTGGAGTCCCCGGGACAGGGGCTCACCCCTCCACTTT. Residues: CAWSPRDRGSPLHF.